This TCR beta chain originates from a study of T cell repertoires in cytomegalovirus infection. V shed 6 bases and J 1 base; nucleotides not matched to a gene: 4. This CDR3 has 15 amino acids. The germline gives CDR1 SGHTA, CDR2 FQGNSA. One entry per CDR3 protein results from TCRdb running MiXCR on the reads. The data show roughly 180,000 distinct CDR3 sequences, about a fifth seen once. By share, this clonotype counts as medium-sized (0.01 to 0.1%). Its specificity is not known. The TCR sequence derives from a human donor in good health (CMV status not recorded). Some clones in this sample may be carry-over from other donors' samples. This specimen consisted of CD8+ T cells from cultured PBMCs, obtained from culture after CMV antigen stimulation. The chain has TRBV7-2 and TRBJ2-1, with TRBD2 matching over 9 bases. The CDR3 loop reads CASSFSGGSYNEQFF. Here the CDR3 DNA reads TGTGCCAGCAGTTTTAGCGGGGGTTCCTACAATGAGCAGTTCTTC. Full variable domain (outside the CDR3, taken from reference TRBV7-2 and TRBJ2-1): GAGVSQSPSNKVTEKGKDVELRCDPISGHTALYWYRQSLGQGLEFLIYFQGNSAPDKSGLPSDRFSAERTGGSVSTLTIQRTQQEDSAVYLCASSFSGGSYNEQFFGPGTRLTVL.